A single sample gave rise to the 26 T cell receptor beta chains below, sequenced in a study of T cells in Graves' hyperthyroidism and ophthalmopathy. There were TCR beta CDR3 regions amplified from RNA transcripts. With the HTBI primer set, the TCR CDR3 went through a first round of RT-PCR. TCRdb reprocessed the multiplex PCR reads via MiXCR and lists one record per CDR3 protein. The table includes 200,000 to 300,000 distinct CDR3 sequences, about 25% detected once. Sequencing was performed on blood. The origin of the receptors is a woman in her thirties or forties with Graves' ophthalmopathy.

At least ten counts were recorded for this clonotype. This chain links TRBV27 with TRBJ2-7; D gene ambiguous. V was trimmed by 5 bases and J by 2 bases, leaving 16 bases between them. In germline, CDR1 is MNHEY, CDR2 SMNVEV (reference sequence). The CDR3 contains 15 residues. The DNA of the CDR3 is TGTGCCAGCAGTCTTCTGGTGGCAGGAACCTACGAGCAGTACTTC. Protein sequence: CASSLLVAGTYEQYF.

Worth noting for this clonotype: A much larger clone is a single base away; this may be a read error. The chain combines TRBV29-1 with TRBJ2-5, with TRBD2 as a possible D gene (6 bases). The germline CDR1 and CDR2 sequences are SQVTM and ANQGSEA. The CDR3 loop spans 14 amino acids. The DNA of the CDR3 is TGCAGCGCTGAATCGACTAGGTACCAAGAGACCCAGTACTTC. Encoded protein: CSAESTRYQETQYF.

This clonotype was counted many times. V gene TRBV4-2 combines with J gene TRBJ1-1; no definite D call. Germline CDR1 LGHNA, CDR2 YNFKEQ. The CDR3 is 15 residues long. The V and J ends lost 0 bases and 7 bases respectively, with 15 bases between them. The CDR3 protein is CASSQEVAQGGEAFF. In nucleotides, the CDR3 is TGTGCCAGCAGCCAAGAAGTCGCCCAAGGTGGTGAAGCTTTCTTT.

This clonotype was counted many times. DNA of the CDR3: TGCAGTGCTAGCGTCCCGACCTACAATGAGCAGTTCTTC. Amino acid sequence: CSASVPTYNEQFF. The rearrangement joins TRBV20-1 to TRBJ2-1; D not resolved. Trimming stripped 3 bases from V and 2 bases from J, with 8 bases between. CDR1 and CDR2 from the germline V gene are DFQATT and SNEGSKA (reference sequence). This CDR3 comprises 13 residues.

At least ten counts were recorded for this clonotype. This rearrangement joins TRBV6-1 to TRBJ2-7; D gene ambiguous. The V gene lost 3 bases and the J gene lost 3 bases, with 9 bases spanning the gap. The CDR3 sequence is 13 residues long. The V gene's germline CDR1 is MNHNS and CDR2 SASEGT. The CDR3 spells CASSDAILYEQYF. CDR3 DNA sequence: TGTGCCAGCAGTGACGCTATTCTCTACGAGCAGTACTTC.

In this sample, this clonotype turned up many times. The chain joins TRBV18 to TRBJ1-1; TRBD1 agrees at 8 bases. Germline lookup yields CDR1 KGHSH and CDR2 LQKENI. The CDR3 has 14 amino acids. V lost 4 bases to trimming and J lost 5 bases; unmatched junction nucleotides: 6. The CDR3 sequence: CASSRGQVDTEAFF. For the CDR3, the DNA is TGTGCCAGCTCACGGGGACAGGTTGATACTGAAGCTTTCTTT.

The CDR3 DNA reads as TGTGCCAGCAGTAACGAACTGAACACTGAAGCTTTCTTT. Amino acids: CASSNELNTEAFF. The chain links TRBV6-2 or TRBV6-3 to TRBJ1-1, with unresolved D. V was shortened by 5 bases and J by 0 bases, with 7 bases between the two germline ends. The CDR3 has 13 residues. Germline values: CDR1 MNHEY, CDR2 SVGEGT.

This clonotype came up many times. The chain employs TRBV5-1 and TRBJ2-7; no clear D gene. CDR1 and CDR2 (germline): SGHRS, YFSETQ. The V and J ends lost 5 bases and 0 bases respectively, with 12 bases between them. The CDR3 extends over 14 amino acids. The CDR3 reads CASSAGDNSYEQYF. For the CDR3, the DNA is TGCGCCAGCAGTGCAGGCGACAACTCCTACGAGCAGTACTTC. Complete variable domain (other parts from reference TRBV5-1 and TRBJ2-7): KAGVTQTPRYLIKTRGQQVTLSCSPISGHRSVSWYQQTPGQGLQFLFEYFSETQRNKGNFPGRFSGRQFSNSRSEMNVSTLELGDSALYLCASSAGDNSYEQYFGPGTRLTVT.

This clonotype was counted only a few times. The V gene is TRBV15, the J gene TRBJ2-7; 8 bases agree with TRBD1. Germline V gene lookup returns CDR1 LNHNV and CDR2 YYDKDF (reference sequence). Trimming took 5 bases from V and 2 from J; bases not matched to a gene: 2. This CDR3 spans 13 amino acids. CDR3 in DNA: TGTGCCACCAGCCTCAGGGGGCCCTACGAGCAGTACTTC. Its translation: CATSLRGPYEQYF.

The chain is built from TRBV12-3 or TRBV12-4 and TRBJ2-5, with D possibly being TRBD1 or TRBD2 (6 bases each). This CDR3 spans 14 amino acids. With 8 bases removed from V and 2 bases from J, the gap between germline ends came to 15 bases. CDR3 bases: TGTGCCAGCGACACCGGGGGCAGTCAAGAGACCCAGTACTTC. Its translation: CASDTGGSQETQYF.

The table lists this clonotype with many counts. V usage is TRBV12-3 or TRBV12-4 and J usage is TRBJ2-7; D possibly corresponds to TRBD2 (5 bases). This CDR3 is built from 13 residues. Trimming removed 0 bases at V and 5 bases at J, with 8 bases between. CDR3: CASSLAPSNEQYF. The CDR3 nucleotides read TGTGCCAGCAGTTTAGCCCCTAGCAACGAGCAGTACTTC.

The V call is TRBV12-3 or TRBV12-4, the J call TRBJ1-1; D perhaps matches TRBD1 (6 bases). Deletions cut 5 bases from V and 8 bases from J, with 12 bases between. The CDR3 consists of 12 residues. Here the CDR3 reads CASSDRGAEAFF. CDR3 bases: TGTGCCAGCAGTGACCGGGGGGCCGAAGCTTTCTTT.

This clonotype was recorded at least ten times. V gene TRBV28 combines with J gene TRBJ1-2; D possibly corresponds to TRBD1 (6 bases). CDR3 length: 13 amino acids. V lost 7 bases and J lost 4, with 13 bases in between. The germline CDR1 and CDR2 sequences are MDHEN and SYDVKM. CDR3 in amino acids: CASTPTGPYGYTF. The CDR3 DNA follows: TGTGCCAGCACCCCGACAGGCCCCTATGGCTACACCTTC.

This clonotype has ten or more counts. This rearrangement joins TRBV3-1 to TRBJ1-5; maybe TRBD1 (6 bases). Germline V gene data show CDR1 as LGHDT and CDR2 as YNNKEL (reference sequence). This CDR3 comprises 13 residues. V dropped 3 bases and J dropped 11 bases, with 14 bases sitting between them. CDR3 nucleotide sequence: TGTGCCAGCAGCCAGGGACGGGACAAGGCCCAGCATTTT. This encodes CASSQGRDKAQHF. Full variable domain (rest looked up from reference TRBV3-1 and TRBJ1-5): DTAVSQTPKYLVTQMGNDKSIKCEQNLGHDTMYWYKQDSKKFLKIMFSYNNKELIINETVPNRFSPKSPDKAHLNLHINSLELGDSAVYFCASSQGRDKAQHFGDGTRLSIL.

This clonotype was observed many times. The chain is built from TRBV6-1 and TRBJ2-5; D may be TRBD1 or TRBD2 (5 bases each). Germline CDR1 and CDR2: MNHNS and SASEGT. V dropped 0 bases and J dropped 3 bases, with 23 bases sitting between them. The CDR3 contains 19 residues. The CDR3 reads CASSEAGELKFGVEETQYF. Here the CDR3 DNA reads TGTGCCAGCAGTGAAGCGGGGGAGTTAAAGTTCGGAGTAGAAGAGACCCAGTACTTC.

The gene calls are TRBV20-1 and TRBJ1-5; D remains unclear. The CDR3 is made up of 12 amino acids. V was pared by 3 bases and J by 4 bases, with 7 bases between. CDR1 is DFQATT, CDR2 SNEGSKA, per germline (reference sequence). CDR3 protein: CSARGQNQPQHF. In nucleotides, the CDR3 is TGCAGTGCTAGGGGTCAGAATCAGCCCCAGCATTTT.

This clonotype has at least ten counts. The chain couples TRBV11-2 to TRBJ1-1; 9 bases map to TRBD1. This CDR3 contains 15 residues. V trimming: 1 base; J trimming: 4 bases; junction bases outside the gene matches: 4. Looked up from germline, CDR1 is SGHAT and CDR2 is FQNNGV. The CDR3 spells CASSLGTGGRTEAFF. The CDR3 nucleotides read TGTGCCAGCAGCTTAGGAACAGGGGGCCGCACTGAAGCTTTCTTT.

This rearrangement joins TRBV5-1 to TRBJ2-5; a possible D gene is TRBD2 (7 bases). Between the trimmed V and J ends, which lost 2 bases and 5 bases, there was a span of 13 bases. The germline CDR1 and CDR2 sequences are SGHRS and YFSETQ. This CDR3 is built from 14 residues. The CDR3 region is CASSFLGGGETQYF. Written as DNA, the CDR3 is TGCGCCAGCAGCTTCTTGGGAGGGGGTGAGACCCAGTACTTC.

This chain connects TRBV12-3 or TRBV12-4 to TRBJ1-5, with 10 positions matching TRBD1. The junction had 11 bases not matched to a gene; V was cut back by 6 bases and J by 6 bases. This CDR3 comprises 16 residues. CDR3 bases: TGTGCCAGCAGATCCGAAGACAGGGGGCGCGGTCAGCCCCAGCATTTT. The encoded protein is CASRSEDRGRGQPQHF.

The table lists this clonotype with many counts. The gene calls are TRBV4-1 and TRBJ2-5, with 15 positions matching TRBD2. Looked up from germline, CDR1 is MGHRA and CDR2 is YSYEKL. This CDR3 spans 17 amino acids. V shed 3 bases and J 3 bases; nucleotides not matched to a gene: 5. CDR3: CASSQGLAGGVEETQYF. In DNA form, the CDR3 reads TGCGCCAGCAGCCAGGGACTAGCGGGAGGAGTGGAAGAGACCCAGTACTTC.

This clonotype came up many times. This chain uses TRBV6-1 with TRBJ2-2; the match to TRBD1 covers 10 bases. The ends lost 6 bases at V and 3 bases at J; junction bases unmatched: 4. CDR3 length: 15 residues. In germline, CDR1 is MNHNS, CDR2 SASEGT. The CDR3 DNA follows: TGTGCCAGCAGCCCCGGACAGGGGGACACCGGGGAGCTGTTTTTT. It specifies CASSPGQGDTGELFF.

In its sample, this clonotype was seen many times. The chain carries TRBV29-1 and TRBJ2-7, with D perhaps matching TRBD2 (6 bases). CDR1 is SQVTM, CDR2 ANQGSEA, per germline. This CDR3 is 11 amino acids long. V lost 5 bases, J lost 6 bases, and 11 bases lay in between. The CDR3: CSVLGGSEQYF. CDR3 nucleotide sequence: TGCAGCGTTTTGGGAGGATCCGAGCAGTACTTC.

The chain uses TRBV30 and TRBJ1-2; D not certain. V was pared by 0 bases and J by 2 bases, with 13 bases between. This CDR3 has 15 residues. Germline-derived CDR1 and CDR2 are GTSNPN and SVGIG (reference sequence). CDR3 sequence: CAWSVTLGWNYGYTF. The CDR3, as DNA: TGTGCCTGGAGTGTAACTCTGGGCTGGAACTATGGCTACACCTTC.

This clonotype was seen a handful of times. This rearrangement joins TRBV5-1 to TRBJ1-1; weak D call: TRBD1 (5 bases). Deletions cut 0 bases from V and 6 bases from J, with 12 bases between. The CDR3 contains 14 residues. Germline loops: CDR1 SGHRS, CDR2 YFSETQ. CDR3: CASSLAGILPEAFF. The CDR3 DNA reads TGCGCCAGCAGCTTGGCAGGGATTTTGCCTGAAGCTTTCTTT.

The chain is built from TRBV24-1 and TRBJ1-2, with D perhaps matching TRBD1 (5 bases). The CDR3 length is 13 residues. V dropped 4 bases and J dropped 4 bases, with 9 bases sitting between them. Germline V gives CDR1 KGHDR, CDR2 SFDVKD. In DNA form, the CDR3 reads TGTGCCACCAGTGAAGGGGAGAGCTATGGCTACACCTTC. It encodes CATSEGESYGYTF.

This clonotype was observed many times. The gene calls are TRBV15 and TRBJ2-7, with D uncertain. From germline, CDR1 is LNHNV and CDR2 YYDKDF (reference sequence). V shed 5 bases and J shed 0 bases, with 8 bases lying between them. The CDR3 consists of 13 residues. For the CDR3, the DNA is TGTGCCACCAGCGCATCCAGCTCCTACGAGCAGTACTTC. This encodes CATSASSSYEQYF.